This T cell receptor (beta chain) derives from a study of blood T cell repertoires in COVID-19. Study-wide background: From T cells, B-cell-depleted T cells, or PBMCs came the material, which was cDNA or gDNA.

Measured with immunoSEQ multiplex PCR; TCRdb has only the in-frame clones, and not every one. The repertoire holds roughly 69,000 clones, with approximately 81% as singletons. Cohorts were based on clinical histories the participants reported. Material for sequencing was PBMCs or T cells enriched from blood (not recorded which). This clonotype originated in a woman aged 35 to 49 with acute COVID-19.

The CDR3, as DNA: TGTGCCAGCAGAAAGACAGGGATGAACACTGAAGCTTTCTTT. Translated: CASRKTGMNTEAFF. The chain couples TRBV2 to TRBJ1-1; 7 bases fit TRBD1. The CDR3 is made up of 14 amino acids. Unmatched junction bases numbered 4, after V lost 6 bases and J lost 0 bases. The germline gives CDR1 SNHLY, CDR2 FYNNEI.